The clone carrying this TCR beta chain was seen only a few times. The sample belongs to a study of beta chain features in type 1 diabetes. Germline CDR1 MNHEY, CDR2 SVGAGI. The length of the CDR3 is 15 residues. Trimming cost V 2 bases and J 7 bases, with 14 bases left between them. TCRB transcripts that were expressed got sequenced, as all of the isolated RNA had been reverse transcribed. Method: immunoSEQ multiplex PCR; TCRdb's copy keeps in-frame clones and lacks some. The sample lists under 550,000 clones; more than 9.5% were seen once. The genes are TRBV6-5 and TRBJ2-2, with a tentative D call TRBD1 (6 bases). The sequenced sample was naive CD4+ T cells from blood. This TCR was sampled from a woman aged 18-29 years in good health. Written as DNA, the CDR3 is TGTGCCAGCAGTTACGGCAGGGGAGCTGGCGGGGAGCTGTTTTTT. Residues: CASSYGRGAGGELFF.